This paragraph covers one TCR beta chain sequence. The data belong to a study of blood T cell repertoires in COVID-19. Study-wide context: Spain, Italy and the United States supplied samples that represented acute and convalescent COVID-19. PBMCs, B-cell-depleted T cells, or T cells were the source of the cDNA or gDNA that made up the material.

Authors' processing steps: Nucleated cell number was recorded as an estimate derived from reference gene primer amplification. Here immunoSEQ multiplex PCR was the method, and the copy in TCRdb shows in-frame clones only, minus some. The V and J calls and clone size come from that table; D and trimming were worked out from the DNA. Here the sample spans more than 20,000 clones, roughly 73% being singletons. V shed 4 bases and J 2 bases; nucleotides not matched to a gene: 5. The V gene's germline CDR1 is SGHRS and CDR2 YFSETQ. The CDR3 sequence is 14 residues long. This sequence originates from a human donor in a cohort sampled during active or convalescent COVID-19. Sequences were obtained from peripheral blood. This chain joins TRBV5-1 and TRBJ2-7, with 8 bases lining up with TRBD1. DNA for the CDR3: TGCGCCAGCAGCACCGGACAGGGCGCCTACGAGCAGTACGTC. Encoded protein: CASSTGQGAYEQYV.